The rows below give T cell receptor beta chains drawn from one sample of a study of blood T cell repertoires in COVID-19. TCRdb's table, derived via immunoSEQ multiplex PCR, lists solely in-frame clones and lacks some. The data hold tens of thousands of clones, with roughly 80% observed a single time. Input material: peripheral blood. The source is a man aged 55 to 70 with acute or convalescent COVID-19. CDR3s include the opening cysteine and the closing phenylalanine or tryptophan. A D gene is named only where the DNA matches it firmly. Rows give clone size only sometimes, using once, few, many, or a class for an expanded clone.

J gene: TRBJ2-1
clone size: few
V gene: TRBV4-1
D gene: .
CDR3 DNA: TGCGCCAGCAGCCAGTACAGGTACAATGAGCAGTTCTTC
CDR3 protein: CASSQYRYNEQFF

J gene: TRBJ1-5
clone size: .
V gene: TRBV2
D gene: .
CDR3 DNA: TGTGCCAGCAGTGACAGGATACTTAGCAATCAGCCCCAGCATTTT
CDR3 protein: CASSDRILSNQPQHF

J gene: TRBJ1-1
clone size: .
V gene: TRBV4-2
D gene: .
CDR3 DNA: TGTGCCAGCAGCCAAGAGGGGACAACTTACACTGAAGCTTTCTTT
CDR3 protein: CASSQEGTTYTEAFF

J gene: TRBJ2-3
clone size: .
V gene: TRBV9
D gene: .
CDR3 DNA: TGTGCCAGCAGCGGTCTAGCGTGGGATACGCAGTATTTT
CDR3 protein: CASSGLAWDTQYF

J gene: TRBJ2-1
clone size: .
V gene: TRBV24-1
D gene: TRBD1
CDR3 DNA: TGTGCCACCAGTGAGACAGGGGGCGGGGATGAGCAGTTCTTC
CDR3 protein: CATSETGGGDEQFF

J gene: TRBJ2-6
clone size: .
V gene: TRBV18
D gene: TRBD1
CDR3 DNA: TGTGCCAGCTCACCACGGACAGGGGGCGGAAATTGGGCTGGGGCCAACGTCCTGACTTTC
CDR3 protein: CASSPRTGGGNWAGANVLTF

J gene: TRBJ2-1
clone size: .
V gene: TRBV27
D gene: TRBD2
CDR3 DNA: TGTGCCAGCAGTCGACCGGGACTAGCGGGGGGCGAGTTCTTC
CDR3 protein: CASSRPGLAGGEFF

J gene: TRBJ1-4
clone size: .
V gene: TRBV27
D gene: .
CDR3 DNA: TGTGCCAGCAGTCCATCGGTCGCCTCGGGTGAAAAACTGTTTTTT
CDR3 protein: CASSPSVASGEKLFF

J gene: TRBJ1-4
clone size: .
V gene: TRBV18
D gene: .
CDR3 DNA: TGTGCCAGCTCAACGACATCCAGTTCTGAAAAACTGTTTTTT
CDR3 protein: CASSTTSSSEKLFF

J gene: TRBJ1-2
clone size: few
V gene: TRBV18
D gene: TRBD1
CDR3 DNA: TGTGCCAGCTCACCAGCGGGACAGACTAACTATGGCTACACCTTC
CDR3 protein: CASSPAGQTNYGYTF

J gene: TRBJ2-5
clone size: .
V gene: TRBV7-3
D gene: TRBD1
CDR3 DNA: TGTGCCAGCAGCCGTACAGGGGGCCAAGAGACCCAGTACTTC
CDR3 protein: CASSRTGGQETQYF

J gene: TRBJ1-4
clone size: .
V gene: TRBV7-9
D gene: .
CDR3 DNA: TGTGCCAGCGGACTTACCCTTGCAACTAATGAAAAACTGTTTTTT
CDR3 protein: CASGLTLATNEKLFF

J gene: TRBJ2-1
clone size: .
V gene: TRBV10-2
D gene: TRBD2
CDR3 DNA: TGCGCCAGCAGGCCGGGGGGGCCAAATGAGCAGTTCTTC
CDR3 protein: CASRPGGPNEQFF

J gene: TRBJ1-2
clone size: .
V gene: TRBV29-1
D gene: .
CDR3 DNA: TGCAGCGTTGAAGTGGTCCAGGGACGACTAGGATTCTATGGCTACACCTTC
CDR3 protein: CSVEVVQGRLGFYGYTF